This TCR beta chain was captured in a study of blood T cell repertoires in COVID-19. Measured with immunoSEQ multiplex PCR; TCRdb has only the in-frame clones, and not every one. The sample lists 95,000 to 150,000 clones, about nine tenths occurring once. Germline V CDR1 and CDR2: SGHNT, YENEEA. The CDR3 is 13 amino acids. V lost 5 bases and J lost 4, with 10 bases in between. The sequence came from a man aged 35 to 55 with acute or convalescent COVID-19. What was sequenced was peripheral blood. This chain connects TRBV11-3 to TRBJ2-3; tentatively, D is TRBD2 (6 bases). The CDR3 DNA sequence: TGTGCCAGCAGCCAGACTAGTTCAGATACGCAGTATTTT. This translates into CASSQTSSDTQYF.